The T cell receptor beta chain under discussion was sequenced for a study of cytomegalovirus exposure and HLA in healthy donors. This clone was recorded only once. 60 Vbeta and 13 Jbeta primers were used in PCR. Profiling relied on immunoSEQ multiplex PCR, and the TCRdb table lists in-frame clones only, not all of them. The data contain 140,000 or so clones, about 72% of them singletons. Germline CDR1 is PRHDT and CDR2 is FYEKMQ (reference sequence). The CDR3 sequence is 12 residues long. V was cut by 0 bases and J by 9 bases, with 8 bases left in between. Sequenced input: PBMCs. The sequence came from a man aged 35-49 years in good health and CMV-seronegative. The rearrangement joins TRBV13 to TRBJ1-1; D is ambiguous. The CDR3 reads CASSLGFGKAFF. Written as DNA, the CDR3 is TGTGCCAGCAGCTTAGGTTTCGGGAAAGCTTTCTTT.